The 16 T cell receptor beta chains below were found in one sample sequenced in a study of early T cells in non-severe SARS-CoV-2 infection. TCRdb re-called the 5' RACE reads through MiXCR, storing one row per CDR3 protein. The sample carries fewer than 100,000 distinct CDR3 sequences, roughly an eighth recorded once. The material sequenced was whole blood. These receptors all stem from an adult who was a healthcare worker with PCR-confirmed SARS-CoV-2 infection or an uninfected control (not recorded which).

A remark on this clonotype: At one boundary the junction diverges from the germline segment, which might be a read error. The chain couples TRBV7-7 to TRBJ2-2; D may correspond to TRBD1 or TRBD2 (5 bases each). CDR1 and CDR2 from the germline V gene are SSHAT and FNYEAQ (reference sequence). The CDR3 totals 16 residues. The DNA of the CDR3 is TGTGCTAGCAGCTCCCGTCCAAAGGGGACGGGCGGGGAGCTGTTTTTT. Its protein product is CASSSRPKGTGGELFF.

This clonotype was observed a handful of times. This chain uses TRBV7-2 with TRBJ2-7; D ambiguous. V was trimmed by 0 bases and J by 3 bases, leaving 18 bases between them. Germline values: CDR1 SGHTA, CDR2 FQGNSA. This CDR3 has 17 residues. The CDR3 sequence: CASSLAGPHSDHYEQYF. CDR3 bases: TGTGCCAGCAGCTTAGCGGGTCCCCACAGCGACCACTACGAGCAGTACTTC.

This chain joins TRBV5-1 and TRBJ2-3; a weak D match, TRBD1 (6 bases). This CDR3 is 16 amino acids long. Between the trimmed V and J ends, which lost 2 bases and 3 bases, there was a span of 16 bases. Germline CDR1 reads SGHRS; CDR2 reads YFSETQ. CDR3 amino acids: CASSFQGIMGTDTQYF. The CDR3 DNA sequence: TGCGCCAGCAGCTTTCAGGGGATCATGGGGACAGATACGCAGTATTTT.

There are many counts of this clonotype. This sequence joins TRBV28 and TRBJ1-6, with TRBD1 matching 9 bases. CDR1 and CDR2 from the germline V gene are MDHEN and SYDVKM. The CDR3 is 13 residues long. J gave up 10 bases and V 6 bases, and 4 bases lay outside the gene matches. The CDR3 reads CASRGQGESPLHF. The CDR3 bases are TGTGCCAGCAGGGGACAGGGTGAATCACCCCTCCACTTT.

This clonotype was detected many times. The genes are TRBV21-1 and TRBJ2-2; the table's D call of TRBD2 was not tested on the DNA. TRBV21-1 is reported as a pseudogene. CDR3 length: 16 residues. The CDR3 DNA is TGTGCCAGCAGCAAAGAGCCTAGCGGGAACACCGGGGAGCTGTTTTTT. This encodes CASSKEPSGNTGELFF.

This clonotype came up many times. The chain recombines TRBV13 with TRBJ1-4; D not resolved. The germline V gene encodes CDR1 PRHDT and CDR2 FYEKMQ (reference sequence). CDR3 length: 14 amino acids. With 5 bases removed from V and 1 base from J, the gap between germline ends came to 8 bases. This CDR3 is CASSESGTNEKLFF. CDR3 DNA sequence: TGTGCCAGCAGCGAAAGTGGAACTAATGAAAAACTGTTTTTT.

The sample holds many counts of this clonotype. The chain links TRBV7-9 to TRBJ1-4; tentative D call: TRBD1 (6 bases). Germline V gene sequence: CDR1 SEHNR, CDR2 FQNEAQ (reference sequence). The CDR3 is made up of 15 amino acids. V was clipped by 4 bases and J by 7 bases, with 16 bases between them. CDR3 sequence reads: CASSSDRPPSEKLFF. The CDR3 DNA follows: TGTGCCAGCAGCTCAGACAGGCCTCCGAGTGAAAAACTGTTTTTT.

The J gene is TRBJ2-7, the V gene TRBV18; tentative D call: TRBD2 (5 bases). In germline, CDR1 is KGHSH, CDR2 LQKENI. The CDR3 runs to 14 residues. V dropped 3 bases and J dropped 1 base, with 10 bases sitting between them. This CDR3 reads CASSPGEHSYEQYF. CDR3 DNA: TGTGCCAGCTCACCCGGGGAACATTCCTACGAGCAGTACTTC.

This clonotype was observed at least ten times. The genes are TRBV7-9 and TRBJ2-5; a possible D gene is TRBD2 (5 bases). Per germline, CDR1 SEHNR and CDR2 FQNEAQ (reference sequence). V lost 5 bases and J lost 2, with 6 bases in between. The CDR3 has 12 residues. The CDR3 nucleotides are TGTGCCAGCAGCCGGGGACAAGAGACCCAGTACTTC. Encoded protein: CASSRGQETQYF.

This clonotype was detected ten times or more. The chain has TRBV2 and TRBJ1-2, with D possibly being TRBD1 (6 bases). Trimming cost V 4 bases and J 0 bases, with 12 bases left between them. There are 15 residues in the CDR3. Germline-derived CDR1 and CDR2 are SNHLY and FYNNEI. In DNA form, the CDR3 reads TGTGCCAGCAGTGTACACAGGACAGCTAACTATGGCTACACCTTC. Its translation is CASSVHRTANYGYTF. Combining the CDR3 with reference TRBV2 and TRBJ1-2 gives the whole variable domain EPEVTQTPSHQVTQMGQEVILRCVPISNHLYFYWYRQILGQKVEFLVSFYNNEISEKSEIFDDQFSVERPDGSNFTLKIRSTKLEDSAMYFCASSVHRTANYGYTFGSGTRLTVV.

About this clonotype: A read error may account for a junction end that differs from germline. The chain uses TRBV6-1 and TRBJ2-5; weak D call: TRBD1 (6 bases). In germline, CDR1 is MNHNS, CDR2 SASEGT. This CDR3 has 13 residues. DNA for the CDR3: TGTGTCAGCAGTGAAGGGGGAAGAGAGACCCAGTACTTC. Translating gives CVSSEGGRETQYF.

This chain's CDR3 is CSVGSNNEQFF. The DNA of the CDR3 is TGCAGCGTGGGCAGTAACAATGAGCAGTTCTTC. The chain joins TRBV29-1 to TRBJ2-1; D gene ambiguous. V shed 6 bases and J shed 5 bases, with 8 bases lying between them. Germline loops: CDR1 SQVTM, CDR2 ANQGSEA. The CDR3 runs to 11 residues.

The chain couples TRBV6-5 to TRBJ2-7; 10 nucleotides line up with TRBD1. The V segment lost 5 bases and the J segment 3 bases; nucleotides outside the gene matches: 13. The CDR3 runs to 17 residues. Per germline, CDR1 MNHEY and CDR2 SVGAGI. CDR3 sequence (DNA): TGTGCCAGCAGTAACGCGGGGACAGGGGTTGGGGGCTACGAGCAGTACTTC. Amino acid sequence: CASSNAGTGVGGYEQYF.

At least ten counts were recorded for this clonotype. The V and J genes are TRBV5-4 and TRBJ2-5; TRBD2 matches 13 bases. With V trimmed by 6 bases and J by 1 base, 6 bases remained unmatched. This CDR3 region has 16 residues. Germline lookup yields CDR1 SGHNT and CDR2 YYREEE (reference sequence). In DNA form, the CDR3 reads TGTGCCAGCAAGCCGGGACTAGCGGGGTCCCAAGAGACCCAGTACTTC. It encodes CASKPGLAGSQETQYF. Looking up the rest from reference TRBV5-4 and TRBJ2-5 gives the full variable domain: ETGVTQSPTHLIKTRGQQVTLRCSSQSGHNTVSWYQQALGQGPQFIFQYYREEENGRGNFPPRFSGLQFPNYSSELNVNALELDDSALYLCASKPGLAGSQETQYFGPGTRLLVL.

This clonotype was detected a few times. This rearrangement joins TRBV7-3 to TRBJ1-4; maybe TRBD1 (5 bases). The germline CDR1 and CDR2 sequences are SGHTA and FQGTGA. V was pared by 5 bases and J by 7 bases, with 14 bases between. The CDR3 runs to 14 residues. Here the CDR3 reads CASSRYKGPEKLFF. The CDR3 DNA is TGTGCCAGCAGCCGATACAAGGGACCTGAAAAACTGTTTTTT.

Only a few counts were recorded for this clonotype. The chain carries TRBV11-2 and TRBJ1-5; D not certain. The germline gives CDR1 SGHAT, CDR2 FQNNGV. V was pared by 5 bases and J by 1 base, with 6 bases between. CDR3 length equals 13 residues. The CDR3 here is CASSVGSNQPQHF. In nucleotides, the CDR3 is TGTGCCAGCAGCGTAGGGAGCAATCAGCCCCAGCATTTT. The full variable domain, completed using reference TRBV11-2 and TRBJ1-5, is EAGVAQSPRYKIIEKRQSVAFWCNPISGHATLYWYQQILGQGPKLLIQFQNNGVVDDSQLPKDRFSAERLKGVDSTLKIQPAKLEDSAVYLCASSVGSNQPQHFGDGTRLSIL.